The 23 T cell receptor beta chains below were found in one sample sequenced in a study of shared clonotypes between healthy human individuals. Data came from immunoSEQ multiplex PCR; TCRdb stores just in-frame clones and leaves some out. The sample holds about 1.5 million clones; approximately 96% are singletons and the top ten take over 1%. Sequencing used naive CD4+ T cells sorted from blood. The subset is: CD45RA+ positively selected. The receptors come from a man aged 30 to 39 in good health.

J is TRBJ2-5 and V is TRBV9, with TRBD1 matching over 8 bases. J lost 4 bases, V lost 0 bases, and 2 bases had no gene match. Germline lookup yields CDR1 SGDLS and CDR2 YYNGEE. There are 14 residues in the CDR3. The CDR3 reads CASSVDTGGETQYF. The DNA for the CDR3 is TGTGCCAGCAGCGTAGATACAGGGGGAGAGACCCAGTACTTC.

The chain carries TRBV30 and TRBJ1-1; 7 nucleotides match TRBD1. Germline V gene sequence: CDR1 GTSNPN, CDR2 SVGIG (reference sequence). The CDR3 extends over 14 amino acids. The V and J ends lost 1 base and 0 bases, in that order; junction bases with no gene match: 2. DNA of the CDR3: TGTGCCTGGAGTGATCAGGGGGTGAACACTGAAGCTTTCTTT. It encodes CAWSDQGVNTEAFF.

V gene TRBV29-1 combines with J gene TRBJ2-1; D not resolved. This CDR3 has 11 residues. V lost 4 bases and J 4 bases, leaving 5 bases between the germline ends. CDR1 and CDR2 from the germline V gene are SQVTM and ANQGSEA. The CDR3 DNA reads TGCAGCGTTGGAGAATACAATGAGCAGTTCTTC. The encoded protein is CSVGEYNEQFF.

This chain joins TRBV6-5 and TRBJ2-7, with a weak D call TRBD1 (7 bases). The V end was cut by 2 bases, the J end by 4 bases, with 12 bases between. Per the germline V gene, CDR1 is MNHEY and CDR2 is SVGAGI. The CDR3 runs 14 residues. The CDR3 region is CASSYGSGGYEQYF. The CDR3 region has the DNA TGTGCCAGCAGTTACGGGTCAGGGGGGTACGAGCAGTACTTC.

J is TRBJ2-7 and V is TRBV2, with 8 bases matching TRBD2. The V gene end was trimmed by 6 bases and the J gene end by 3 bases; junction bases not matched to a gene: 7. The CDR3 runs to 14 residues. CDR1 is SNHLY and CDR2 is FYNNEI in the germline V gene. CDR3 loop: CASRVGLVRYEQYF. In DNA form, the CDR3 reads TGTGCCAGCAGAGTGGGACTAGTCCGCTACGAGCAGTACTTC.

This clone was recorded only once. The DNA of the CDR3 is TGTGCCAGCAGTTTACCAGGGAACTACGAGCAGTACTTC. It yields the protein CASSLPGNYEQYF. V is TRBV28 and J is TRBJ2-7, with D tentatively TRBD1 (5 bases). The CDR3 spans 13 residues. V lost 2 bases, J lost 3 bases, and 8 bases lay in between. CDR1 and CDR2 (germline): MDHEN, SYDVKM.

The chain's CDR3 is CASRPIQGLLHEQYF. CDR3 nucleotides: TGTGCCAGCAGGCCTATACAGGGTTTGCTTCACGAGCAGTACTTC. The V call is TRBV7-6, the J call TRBJ2-7; possible D gene TRBD1, 6 bases. V lost 6 bases and J lost 5, with 20 bases in between. Germline CDR1 is SGHVS and CDR2 is FNYEAQ. This CDR3 spans 15 amino acids.

CDR3 sequence: CAVQGQLNTGELFF. CDR3 coding DNA: TGTGCCGTCCAGGGACAGCTGAACACCGGGGAGCTGTTTTTT. The chain uses TRBV28 and TRBJ2-2, with TRBD1 matching over 7 bases. CDR1 is MDHEN, CDR2 SYDVKM, per germline. The length of the CDR3 is 14 residues. Trimming cost V 11 bases and J 1 base; bases outside gene matches: 7.

This clone has only one observation. This chain joins TRBV19 and TRBJ2-7; D call uncertain. Trimming removed 3 bases at V and 5 bases at J, with 5 bases between. Germline V gene data show CDR1 as LNHDA and CDR2 as SQIVND (reference sequence). This CDR3 spans 11 amino acids. Here the CDR3 DNA reads TGTGCCAGTAGTATTTCCCACGAGCAGTACTTC. Translated, it gives CASSISHEQYF.

As for this clone: Distinct nucleotide sequences in the sample also encode this CDR3. The chain employs TRBV5-1 and TRBJ2-1, with 8 nucleotides matching TRBD1. The CDR3 sequence is 14 residues long. Germline CDR1 reads SGHRS; CDR2 reads YFSETQ. V lost 2 bases to trimming and J lost 4 bases; unmatched junction nucleotides: 2. DNA of the CDR3: TGCGCCAGCAGCTTCAGGGGGCTGTACAATGAGCAGTTCTTC. This codes for CASSFRGLYNEQFF.

The chain uses TRBV5-8 and TRBJ2-7, with TRBD1 identical over 10 bases. Per the germline V gene, CDR1 is SGHTS and CDR2 is YDEGEE. The V segment lost 6 bases and the J segment 6 bases; nucleotides outside the gene matches: 24. This CDR3 comprises 19 residues. The CDR3 nucleotides are TGTGCCAGCAAGGGTGCCCGGACAGGGGGGTATGAAGTAATGTTCGAGCAGTACTTC. Its translation is CASKGARTGGYEVMFEQYF.

This clone occurred once. This chain links TRBV27 with TRBJ1-1; D possibly corresponds to TRBD1 (5 bases). The V end was cut by 2 bases, the J end by 4 bases, with 17 bases between. Germline CDR1 and CDR2: MNHEY and SMNVEV (reference sequence). The CDR3 has 16 residues. The CDR3 DNA follows: TGTGCCAGCAGTTTAAGTGGAGGGGAGTGGAGCACTGAAGCTTTCTTT. Its translation: CASSLSGGEWSTEAFF.

A word on this clone: This same CDR3 is encoded by further DNA sequences in the sample. The V and J genes are TRBV18 and TRBJ2-7; D is undetermined. The V end was cut by 3 bases, the J end by 4 bases, with 7 bases between. CDR1 KGHSH and CDR2 LQKENI come from the germline V gene. The CDR3 contains 12 residues. The CDR3 nucleotides are TGTGCCAGCTCACCCGGTTCATACGAGCAGTACTTC. Translating gives CASSPGSYEQYF.

The rearrangement uses TRBV4-1 and TRBJ1-3; D unresolved. Germline V gene sequence: CDR1 MGHRA, CDR2 YSYEKL. The CDR3 extends over 14 amino acids. Trimming took off 5 bases at V and 3 bases at J, with 11 bases between the two ends. CDR3 nucleotides: TGCGCCAGCAGCACCCCATGGGGTGGAAACACCATATATTTT. Its translation: CASSTPWGGNTIYF.

The genes are TRBV5-1 and TRBJ1-4, with 11 positions matching TRBD1. The CDR3 covers 15 residues. After removal of 4 bases from V and 5 bases from J, the junction contained 4 bases not matched to a gene. Germline CDR1 SGHRS, CDR2 YFSETQ. This CDR3 reads CASSRDRGLNEKLFF. Here the CDR3 DNA reads TGCGCCAGCAGCCGGGACAGGGGGTTGAATGAAAAACTGTTTTTT.

The genes are TRBV5-1 and TRBJ1-2; TRBD1 aligns across 7 bases. V was pared by 0 bases and J by 5 bases, with 10 bases of the junction left unmatched. Germline values: CDR1 SGHRS, CDR2 YFSETQ. The CDR3 runs to 16 residues. CDR3 bases: TGCGCCAGCAGCTTGGACGGACAGGCCCAAGGTTATGGCTACACCTTC. Its protein is CASSLDGQAQGYGYTF.

The chain has TRBV7-2 and TRBJ1-2; a possible D gene is TRBD1 (5 bases). Germline-derived CDR1 and CDR2 are SGHTA and FQGNSA. V was shortened by 5 bases and J by 7 bases, with 14 bases between the two germline ends. This CDR3 contains 13 residues. In nucleotides, the CDR3 is TGTGCCAGCAGCACCAACGCGGGGGGTGGCTACACCTTC. It yields the protein CASSTNAGGGYTF.

The V and J genes are TRBV15 and TRBJ2-3, with D maybe TRBD1 (5 bases). Trimming pared 5 bases from V and 3 bases from J, leaving 18 bases between. This CDR3 has 16 residues. Per the germline V gene, CDR1 is LNHNV and CDR2 is YYDKDF (reference sequence). Written as DNA, the CDR3 is TGTGCCACCAGCTACCCCGGCAGGGCGTCTACAGATACGCAGTATTTT. Translated, it gives CATSYPGRASTDTQYF.

The V call is TRBV5-6, the J call TRBJ1-5; D gene ambiguous. Germline CDR1 and CDR2: SGHDT and YYEEEE. This CDR3 has 14 residues. Trimming shortened V by 3 bases and J by 0 bases, and 7 bases separated the two germline ends. CDR3 DNA sequence: TGTGCCAGCAGCTCTCGGAATAGCAATCAGCCCCAGCATTTT. This translates into CASSSRNSNQPQHF.

This chain joins TRBV2 and TRBJ2-5, with 7 bases aligning to TRBD1. Trimming took 3 bases from V and 4 from J; bases not matched to a gene: 8. From germline, CDR1 is SNHLY and CDR2 FYNNEI. The CDR3 runs to 15 residues. Here the CDR3 reads CASSEIGGGGETQYF. CDR3 in DNA: TGTGCCAGCAGTGAGATAGGGGGCGGCGGAGAGACCCAGTACTTC.

This sequence joins TRBV19 and TRBJ2-7, with a tentative D call TRBD1 (6 bases). With 3 bases removed from V and 2 bases from J, the gap between germline ends came to 11 bases. Germline V CDR1 and CDR2: LNHDA, SQIVND (reference sequence). CDR3 length: 14 amino acids. The CDR3 region has the DNA TGTGCCAGTAGTATGTCCGGGACAACCTACGAGCAGTACTTC. Amino acids: CASSMSGTTYEQYF.

V usage is TRBV19 and J usage is TRBJ2-5; 12 positions agree with TRBD1. The CDR3 sequence is 17 residues long. The germline V gene has CDR1 LNHDA and CDR2 SQIVND (reference sequence). J gave up 3 bases and V 4 bases, and 9 bases lay outside the gene matches. This chain's CDR3 is CASSNKLGTGGEETQYF. In DNA, the CDR3 is TGTGCCAGTAGTAATAAGTTAGGGACAGGGGGCGAAGAGACCCAGTACTTC.

Notes on this clone: This CDR3 is also generated by other DNA sequences in the sample. V is TRBV5-1 and J is TRBJ2-3; D might be TRBD2 (6 bases). The V gene lost 4 bases and the J gene lost 0 bases, with 6 bases spanning the gap. Germline assignment: CDR1 SGHRS and CDR2 YFSETQ. There are 13 residues in the CDR3. CDR3 sequence reads: CASSRGSTDTQYF. DNA of the CDR3: TGCGCCAGCAGCCGGGGGAGCACAGATACGCAGTATTTT.